Listed below are T cell receptor beta chains from one sample, sequenced in a study of blood T cell repertoires in COVID-19. Clones were sequenced by immunoSEQ multiplex PCR, and TCRdb holds only the in-frame ones, with some missing. The repertoire holds approximately 94,000 clones, around 90% seen once, with approximately 8.7% in the top ten. The sequencing sample was made of peripheral blood. All receptors come from a woman aged 70-85 years with acute or convalescent COVID-19. Both conserved end residues are part of each CDR3. D genes are given only for firm matches. Size tells how often a clone was seen (once, few, many) or the class of an expanded clone, and some rows leave it out.

v_gene: TRBV4-1
abundance: once
d_gene: -
j_gene: TRBJ1-2
CDR3nt: TGCGCCAGCAGCCAAGAGGGGGGGGGCGAATATGGCTACACCTTC
CDR3aa: CASSQEGGGEYGYTF

v_gene: TRBV27
abundance: -
d_gene: -
j_gene: TRBJ2-3
CDR3nt: TGTCTACATAGGACTTCCACAGATACGCAGTATTTT
CDR3aa: CLHRTSTDTQYF

v_gene: TRBV7-2
abundance: -
d_gene: TRBD1
j_gene: TRBJ1-5
CDR3nt: TGTGCCAGCAGCTTCGGACAGGGAGGACAGCCCCAGCATTTT
CDR3aa: CASSFGQGGQPQHF

v_gene: TRBV28
abundance: once
d_gene: -
j_gene: TRBJ2-2
CDR3nt: TGTGCCAGCAGTCCCGGGACTTCCCACACCGGGGAGCTGTTTTTT
CDR3aa: CASSPGTSHTGELFF

v_gene: TRBV6-6
abundance: -
d_gene: -
j_gene: TRBJ2-2
CDR3nt: TGTGCCAGCAGTAAGGATGGGGCTATCAGCACCGGGGAGCTGTTTTTT
CDR3aa: CASSKDGAISTGELFF

v_gene: TRBV6-2/TRBV6-3
abundance: -
d_gene: -
j_gene: TRBJ1-5
CDR3nt: TGTGCCAGCAGTAGAACCGGGGGGAGCAATCAGCCCCAGCATTTT
CDR3aa: CASSRTGGSNQPQHF

v_gene: TRBV6-6
abundance: -
d_gene: TRBD1
j_gene: TRBJ1-6
CDR3nt: TGTGCCAGCAGTACAGGGGGCCTCTATAATTCACCCCTCCACTTT
CDR3aa: CASSTGGLYNSPLHF

v_gene: TRBV6-4
abundance: -
d_gene: TRBD1
j_gene: TRBJ2-2
CDR3nt: TGTGCCAGCAGGATGGGACAGGGGGCAGGCGGGGAGCTGTTTTTT
CDR3aa: CASRMGQGAGGELFF

v_gene: TRBV7-8
abundance: -
d_gene: -
j_gene: TRBJ2-7
CDR3nt: TGTGCCAGCAGCTTGGTATCGCAGTCCTACGAGCAGTACTTC
CDR3aa: CASSLVSQSYEQYF

v_gene: TRBV11-3
abundance: -
d_gene: -
j_gene: TRBJ2-1
CDR3nt: TGTGCCAGCAGCTTAAGGGAGGACCCCAGCAATGAGCAGTTCTTC
CDR3aa: CASSLREDPSNEQFF

v_gene: TRBV5-1
abundance: -
d_gene: TRBD1
j_gene: TRBJ1-1
CDR3nt: TGCGCCAGCAGCCCAGGACAGGGGTCATTGGACACTGAAGCTTTCTTT
CDR3aa: CASSPGQGSLDTEAFF

v_gene: TRBV24-1
abundance: -
d_gene: TRBD2
j_gene: TRBJ2-5
CDR3nt: TGTGCCACCAGTGACGTAGCGGGGGCAGGGGAGACCCAGTACTTC
CDR3aa: CATSDVAGAGETQYF

v_gene: TRBV3-1/TRBV3-2
abundance: -
d_gene: -
j_gene: TRBJ2-7
CDR3nt: TGTGCCAGCAGCCAACCAAGGGGACTTCTCAGCTCCTACGAGCAGTACTTC
CDR3aa: CASSQPRGLLSSYEQYF

v_gene: TRBV6-5
abundance: -
d_gene: -
j_gene: TRBJ1-1
CDR3nt: TGTGCCAGCAGGAAATCACAGGGGAACACTGAAGCTTTCTTT
CDR3aa: CASRKSQGNTEAFF

v_gene: TRBV18
abundance: once
d_gene: -
j_gene: TRBJ2-7
CDR3nt: TGTGCCAGCTCACCTATCGACAGAGCCTACGAGCAGTACTTC
CDR3aa: CASSPIDRAYEQYF

v_gene: TRBV7-9
abundance: -
d_gene: -
j_gene: TRBJ1-6
CDR3nt: TGTGCCAGCAGCCCTCGTGGACAGTCTAATTCACCCCTCCACTTT
CDR3aa: CASSPRGQSNSPLHF

v_gene: TRBV10-3
abundance: once
d_gene: TRBD2
j_gene: TRBJ2-1
CDR3nt: TGTGCCATCAGTGCTAGCGGGAGTAACAATGAGCAGTTCTTC
CDR3aa: CAISASGSNNEQFF

v_gene: TRBV11-2
abundance: -
d_gene: TRBD2
j_gene: TRBJ2-2
CDR3nt: TGTGCCAGCAGCAATAGCGGGGGGGCCCGGGAGCTGTTTTTT
CDR3aa: CASSNSGGARELFF

v_gene: TRBV2
abundance: -
d_gene: -
j_gene: TRBJ1-2
CDR3nt: TGTGCCAGCAGTTACCGGGGAGTCGGCTATGGCTACACCTTC
CDR3aa: CASSYRGVGYGYTF

v_gene: TRBV5-4
abundance: -
d_gene: TRBD2
j_gene: TRBJ2-1
CDR3nt: TGTGCCAGCAGCCTCGGTGGGTCTAGCGGGAGGTTCTACAATGAGCAGTTCTTC
CDR3aa: CASSLGGSSGRFYNEQFF